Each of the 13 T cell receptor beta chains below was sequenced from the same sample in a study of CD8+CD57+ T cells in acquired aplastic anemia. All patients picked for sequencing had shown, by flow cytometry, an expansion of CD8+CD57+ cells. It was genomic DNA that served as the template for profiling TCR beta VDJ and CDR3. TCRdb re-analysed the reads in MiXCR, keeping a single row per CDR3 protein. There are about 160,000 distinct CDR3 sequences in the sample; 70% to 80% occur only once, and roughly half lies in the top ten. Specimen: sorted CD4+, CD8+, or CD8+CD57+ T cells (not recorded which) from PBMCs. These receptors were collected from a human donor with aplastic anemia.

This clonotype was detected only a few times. In DNA, the CDR3 is TGCGCCAGCACCCAGACGGGGGGCACCACAGATACGCAGTATTTT. This encodes CASTQTGGTTDTQYF. This sequence joins TRBV10-2 and TRBJ2-3, with D possibly TRBD2 on 7 matching bases. V lost 7 bases to trimming and J lost 2 bases, with 16 bases between them. The length of the CDR3 is 15 residues. The V gene's germline CDR1 is WSHSY and CDR2 SAAADI.

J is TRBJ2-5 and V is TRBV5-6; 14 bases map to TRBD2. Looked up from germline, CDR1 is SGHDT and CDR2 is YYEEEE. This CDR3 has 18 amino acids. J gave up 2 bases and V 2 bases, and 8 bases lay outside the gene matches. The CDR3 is CASSLGVRLAGGQETQYF. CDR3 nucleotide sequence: TGTGCCAGCAGCTTAGGGGTTAGACTAGCGGGGGGGCAAGAGACCCAGTACTTC. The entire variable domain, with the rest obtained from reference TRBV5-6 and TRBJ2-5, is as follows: DAGVTQSPTHLIKTRGQQVTLRCSPKSGHDTVSWYQQALGQGPQFIFQYYEEEERQRGNFPDRFSGHQFPNYSSELNVNALLLGDSALYLCASSLGVRLAGGQETQYFGPGTRLLVL.

The chain's CDR3 is CSVDRNNEQFF. CDR3 nucleotides: TGCAGCGTTGACAGAAACAATGAGCAGTTCTTC. This chain links TRBV29-1 with TRBJ2-1; D not certain. The ends were cut back, 3 bases at V and 5 bases at J, with 5 bases in the middle. This CDR3 contains 11 residues. CDR1 SQVTM and CDR2 ANQGSEA come from the germline V gene.

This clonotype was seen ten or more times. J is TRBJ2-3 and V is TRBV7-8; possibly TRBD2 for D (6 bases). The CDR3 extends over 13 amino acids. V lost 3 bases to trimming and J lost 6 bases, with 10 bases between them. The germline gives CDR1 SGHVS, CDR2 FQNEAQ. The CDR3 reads CASSFGGPDTQYF. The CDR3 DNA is TGTGCCAGCAGCTTCGGGGGTCCGGATACGCAGTATTTT.

DNA of the CDR3: TGTGCCATCAGACCCGCGGGGAGGGGCTCTCGTATGAACACTGAAGCTTTCTTT. It codes for CAIRPAGRGSRMNTEAFF. The gene calls are TRBV10-3 and TRBJ1-1; D may be TRBD1 (5 bases). The CDR3 consists of 18 residues. V was cut by 6 bases and J by 0 bases, with 23 bases left in between. CDR1 and CDR2 (germline): ENHRY, SYGVKD.

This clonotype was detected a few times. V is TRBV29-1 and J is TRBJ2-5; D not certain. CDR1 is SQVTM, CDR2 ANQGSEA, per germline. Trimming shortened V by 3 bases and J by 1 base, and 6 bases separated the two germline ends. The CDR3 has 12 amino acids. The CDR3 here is CSVDGVQETQYF. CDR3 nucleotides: TGCAGCGTTGATGGTGTCCAAGAGACCCAGTACTTC.

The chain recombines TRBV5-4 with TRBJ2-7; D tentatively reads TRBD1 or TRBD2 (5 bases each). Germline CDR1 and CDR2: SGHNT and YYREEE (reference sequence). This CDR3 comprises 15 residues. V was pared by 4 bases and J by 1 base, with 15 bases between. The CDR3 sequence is CASSRRDALSYEQYF. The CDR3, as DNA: TGTGCCAGCAGCCGCCGGGACGCATTGTCCTACGAGCAGTACTTC.

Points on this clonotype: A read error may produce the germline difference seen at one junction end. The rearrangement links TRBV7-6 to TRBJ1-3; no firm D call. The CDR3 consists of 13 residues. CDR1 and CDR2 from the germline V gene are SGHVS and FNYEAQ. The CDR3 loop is CASSLEGGNTIYF. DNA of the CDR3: TGTGCTAGCAGCTTAGAAGGTGGGAACACCATATATTTT.

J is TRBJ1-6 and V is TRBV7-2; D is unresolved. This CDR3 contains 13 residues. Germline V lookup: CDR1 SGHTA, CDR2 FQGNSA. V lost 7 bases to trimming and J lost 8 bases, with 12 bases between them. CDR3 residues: CASNGRRYSPLHF. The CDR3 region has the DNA TGTGCCAGCAACGGACGTAGATATTCACCCCTCCACTTT. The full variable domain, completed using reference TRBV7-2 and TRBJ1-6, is GAGVSQSPSNKVTEKGKDVELRCDPISGHTALYWYRQSLGQGLEFLIYFQGNSAPDKSGLPSDRFSAERTGGSVSTLTIQRTQQEDSAVYLCASNGRRYSPLHFGNGTRLTVT.

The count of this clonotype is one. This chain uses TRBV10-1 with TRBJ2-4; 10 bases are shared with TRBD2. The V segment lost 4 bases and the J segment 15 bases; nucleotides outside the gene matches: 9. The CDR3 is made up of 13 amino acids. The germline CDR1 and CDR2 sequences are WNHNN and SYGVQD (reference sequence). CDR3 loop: CASSGKRGGFLYF. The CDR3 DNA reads TGCGCCAGCAGTGGGAAGCGGGGGGGCTTCCTGTACTTC.

The CDR3 coding sequence is TGTGCCAGCAGTGAGGTAGGCCGGAGCTACGAGCAGTACTTC. Amino acid sequence: CASSEVGRSYEQYF. V usage is TRBV2 and J usage is TRBJ2-7; D is ambiguous. The V gene's germline CDR1 is SNHLY and CDR2 FYNNEI. Trimming pared 3 bases from V and 3 bases from J, leaving 12 bases between. The CDR3 extends over 14 amino acids.

Here the CDR3 reads CASSERWSGSNEQYF. In DNA, the CDR3 is TGTGCCAGCAGTGAGCGTTGGAGCGGGAGCAACGAGCAGTACTTC. The rearrangement joins TRBV2 to TRBJ2-7; 8 bases map to TRBD2. The J segment lost 5 bases and the V segment lost 3 bases, leaving 9 bases of the junction unmatched. The CDR3 is 15 amino acids. Germline V gives CDR1 SNHLY, CDR2 FYNNEI. Full variable domain (outside the CDR3, taken from reference TRBV2 and TRBJ2-7): EPEVTQTPSHQVTQMGQEVILRCVPISNHLYFYWYRQILGQKVEFLVSFYNNEISEKSEIFDDQFSVERPDGSNFTLKIRSTKLEDSAMYFCASSERWSGSNEQYFGPGTRLTVT.

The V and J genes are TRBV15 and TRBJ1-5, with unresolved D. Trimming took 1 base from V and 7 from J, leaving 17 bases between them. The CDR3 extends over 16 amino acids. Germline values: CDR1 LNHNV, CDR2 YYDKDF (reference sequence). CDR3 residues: CATSRAPHHQQQPQHF. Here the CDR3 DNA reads TGTGCCACCAGCAGAGCTCCGCACCACCAGCAACAGCCCCAGCATTTT.